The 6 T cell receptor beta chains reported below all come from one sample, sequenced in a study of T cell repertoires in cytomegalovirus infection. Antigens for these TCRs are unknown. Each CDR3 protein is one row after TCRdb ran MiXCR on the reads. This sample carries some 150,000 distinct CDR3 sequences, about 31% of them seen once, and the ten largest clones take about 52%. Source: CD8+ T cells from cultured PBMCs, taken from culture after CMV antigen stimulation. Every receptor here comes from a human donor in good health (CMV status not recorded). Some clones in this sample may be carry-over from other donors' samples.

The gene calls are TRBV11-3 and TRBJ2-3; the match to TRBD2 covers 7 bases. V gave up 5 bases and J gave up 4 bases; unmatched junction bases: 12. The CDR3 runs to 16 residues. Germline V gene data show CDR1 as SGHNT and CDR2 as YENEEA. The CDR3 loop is CASSLSGGYKSDTQYF. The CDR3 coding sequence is TGTGCCAGCAGCCTCTCCGGGGGGTATAAGTCAGATACGCAGTATTTT.

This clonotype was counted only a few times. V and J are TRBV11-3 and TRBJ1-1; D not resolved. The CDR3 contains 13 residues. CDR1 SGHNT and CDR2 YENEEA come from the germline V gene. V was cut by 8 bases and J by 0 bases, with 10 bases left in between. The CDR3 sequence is CASGITVNTEAFF. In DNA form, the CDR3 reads TGTGCCAGCGGCATCACCGTGAACACTGAAGCTTTCTTT.

CDR3 nucleotides: TGCGCCAGCAGCCCTTGGGAGCAGCTCAACTCTGGAAACACCATATATTTT. This gives the protein CASSPWEQLNSGNTIYF. The V call is TRBV4-1, the J call TRBJ1-3; D gene unclear. The CDR3 is 17 residues long. V gave up 4 bases and J gave up 0 bases, with 16 bases separating them. Germline CDR1 is MGHRA and CDR2 is YSYEKL.

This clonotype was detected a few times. For the CDR3, the DNA is TGCGCCAGCAGCCGGGGGACAGGGGACCTCACCGGGGAGCTGTTTTTT. Its translation: CASSRGTGDLTGELFF. The chain has TRBV4-1 and TRBJ2-2; 10 bases match TRBD1. Trimming took 4 bases from V and 4 from J; bases not matched to a gene: 6. Germline assignment: CDR1 MGHRA and CDR2 YSYEKL. This CDR3 is built from 16 residues.

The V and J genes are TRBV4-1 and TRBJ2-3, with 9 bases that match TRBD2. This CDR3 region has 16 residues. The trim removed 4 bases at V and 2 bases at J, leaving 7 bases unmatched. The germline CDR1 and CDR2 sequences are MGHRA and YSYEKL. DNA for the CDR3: TGCGCCAGCAGCCCAATAGCGGGGGCAGTCACAGATACGCAGTATTTT. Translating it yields CASSPIAGAVTDTQYF.

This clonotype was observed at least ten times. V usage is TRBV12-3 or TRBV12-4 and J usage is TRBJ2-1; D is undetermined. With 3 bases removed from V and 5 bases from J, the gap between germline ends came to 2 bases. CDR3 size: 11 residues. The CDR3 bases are TGTGCCAGCAGTTTTGACAATGAGCAGTTCTTC. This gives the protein CASSFDNEQFF.